Each of the 19 T cell receptor beta chains below was sequenced from the same sample in a study of blood T cell repertoires in COVID-19. Repertoires were generated with immunoSEQ multiplex PCR, while TCRdb's copy carries only in-frame clones and drops some. The sample yields about 87,000 clones, around nine tenths seen once. The sample taken for sequencing was peripheral blood. These TCRs come from a woman over 75 with acute or convalescent COVID-19.

This sequence joins TRBV19 and TRBJ2-4; 11 bases agree with TRBD2. This CDR3 has 18 amino acids. J was trimmed by 0 bases and V by 4 bases; bases with no gene match: 8. The germline CDR1 and CDR2 sequences are LNHDA and SQIVND (reference sequence). Here the CDR3 reads CASSKTSGGDVAKNIQYF. The CDR3 bases are TGTGCCAGTAGTAAAACTAGCGGGGGCGACGTAGCCAAAAACATTCAGTACTTC.

This chain joins TRBV7-3 and TRBJ2-2; D is undetermined. CDR3 length: 16 amino acids. Trimming shortened V by 2 bases and J by 4 bases, and 14 bases separated the two germline ends. The germline gives CDR1 SGHTA, CDR2 FQGTGA. The CDR3 loop is CASSLDKRPGTGELFF. CDR3 nucleotides: TGTGCCAGCAGCTTAGATAAGCGTCCGGGCACCGGGGAGCTGTTTTTT.

This CDR3 is CAIAGQLADTQYF. In DNA form, the CDR3 reads TGTGCCATCGCGGGACAGCTCGCAGATACGCAGTATTTT. The J gene is TRBJ2-3, the V gene TRBV6-5, with D possibly matching TRBD1 (7 bases). Germline V lookup: CDR1 MNHEY, CDR2 SVGAGI. V gave up 10 bases and J gave up 4 bases, with 15 bases separating them. The CDR3 is 13 residues long.

The CDR3 spells CASSARDRGDNQPQHF. CDR3 DNA sequence: TGTGCCAGCTCAGCCCGGGACAGGGGTGACAATCAGCCCCAGCATTTT. The chain employs TRBV18 and TRBJ1-5; the match to TRBD1 covers 10 bases. Germline-derived CDR1 and CDR2 are KGHSH and LQKENI. J lost 3 bases, V lost 5 bases, and 7 bases had no gene match. This CDR3 spans 16 amino acids.

The chain is built from TRBV28 and TRBJ1-6, with TRBD1 identical over 7 bases. The CDR3 extends over 13 amino acids. Germline-derived CDR1 and CDR2 are MDHEN and SYDVKM. J lost 5 bases, V lost 6 bases, and 1 base had no gene match. The CDR3 nucleotides read TGTGCCAGCAGGGGACAGAATAATTCACCCCTCCACTTT. This encodes CASRGQNNSPLHF. The whole variable domain, filled in from reference TRBV28 and TRBJ1-6, reads DVKVTQSSRYLVKRTGEKVFLECVQDMDHENMFWYRQDPGLGLRLIYFSYDVKMKEKGDIPEGYSVSREKKERFSLILESASTNQTSMYLCASRGQNNSPLHFGNGTRLTVT.

V usage is TRBV4-1 and J usage is TRBJ2-7; D not certain. Trimming shortened V by 1 base and J by 6 bases, and 13 bases separated the two germline ends. Germline CDR1 and CDR2: MGHRA and YSYEKL. This CDR3 region has 14 residues. The CDR3 DNA reads TGCGCCAGCAGCCAAGTTAACCGGGTCGGCGAGCAGTACTTC. It codes for CASSQVNRVGEQYF.

The chain is built from TRBV7-9 and TRBJ2-3; tentatively, D is TRBD1 (7 bases). The CDR3 sequence is 16 residues long. Germline V gene sequence: CDR1 SEHNR, CDR2 FQNEAQ (reference sequence). Trimming cost V 5 bases and J 1 base, with 16 bases left between them. CDR3 sequence reads: CASSPQGRGGTDTQYF. The CDR3 nucleotides read TGTGCCAGCAGCCCACAGGGCAGGGGGGGCACAGATACGCAGTATTTT.

V and J are TRBV5-1 and TRBJ1-1, with D perhaps matching TRBD1 (5 bases). V shed 5 bases and J shed 0 bases, with 8 bases lying between them. The CDR3 has 13 residues. Germline values: CDR1 SGHRS, CDR2 YFSETQ. The DNA of the CDR3 is TGCGCCAGCAGTACAGGCATGAACACTGAAGCTTTCTTT. It yields the protein CASSTGMNTEAFF.

The chain is built from TRBV15 and TRBJ1-5; possible D gene TRBD1, 6 bases. V was trimmed by 5 bases and J by 4 bases, leaving 15 bases between them. This CDR3 contains 15 residues. CDR1 is LNHNV and CDR2 is YYDKDF in the germline V gene (reference sequence). For the CDR3, the DNA is TGTGCCACCAGCGGCCGGGACATCCAAAATCAGCCCCAGCATTTT. Translated: CATSGRDIQNQPQHF.

The rearrangement links TRBV7-8 to TRBJ1-2; unclear D gene. The CDR3 has 12 residues. The germline V and J ends were trimmed by 11 bases and 6 bases, with 16 bases remaining between them. CDR1 SGHVS and CDR2 FQNEAQ come from the germline V gene. CDR3 in DNA: TGTGCCTCGAGCCAGGCGCGGGATGGCTACACCTTC. Its translation is CASSQARDGYTF.

The V gene is TRBV7-2, the J gene TRBJ2-1; weak D call: TRBD1 (6 bases). Per the germline V gene, CDR1 is SGHTA and CDR2 is FQGNSA. V lost 9 bases and J lost 0, with 9 bases in between. This CDR3 is built from 13 residues. The CDR3 sequence: CASLGASYNEQFF. In DNA, the CDR3 is TGTGCCAGTCTGGGGGCCTCCTACAATGAGCAGTTCTTC.

The rearrangement uses TRBV9 and TRBJ2-7, with TRBD2 as a possible D gene (7 bases). V was clipped by 0 bases and J by 6 bases, with 13 bases between them. CDR3 size: 14 residues. Per the germline V gene, CDR1 is SGDLS and CDR2 is YYNGEE. The CDR3 sequence is CASSVEEGEGEQYF. The CDR3, as DNA: TGTGCCAGCAGCGTAGAGGAGGGGGAGGGCGAGCAGTACTTC.

The table lists this clone with a count of one. The V and J genes are TRBV5-1 and TRBJ2-7; the match to TRBD1 covers 10 bases. CDR1 and CDR2 from the germline V gene are SGHRS and YFSETQ. J was trimmed by 5 bases and V by 4 bases; bases with no gene match: 6. The CDR3 is 14 amino acids. The CDR3 protein is CASSIRQGADEQYF. The CDR3 DNA sequence: TGCGCCAGCAGCATCAGACAGGGGGCGGACGAGCAGTACTTC.

CDR3: CASSQDRSGTEAFF. The CDR3 coding sequence is TGTGCCAGCAGCCAAGATCGATCCGGCACTGAAGCTTTCTTT. The chain is built from TRBV3-1 (or the pseudogene TRBV3-2) and TRBJ1-1, with no clear D. The CDR3 runs to 14 residues. Germline values: CDR1 LGHDT, CDR2 YNNKEL (reference sequence). V lost 0 bases, J lost 4 bases, and 9 bases lay in between.

At least ten counts were recorded for this clone. The chain joins TRBV2 to TRBJ1-5, with TRBD1 matching 7 bases. The CDR3 runs 12 residues. J gave up 7 bases and V 5 bases, and 2 bases lay outside the gene matches. Per the germline V gene, CDR1 is SNHLY and CDR2 is FYNNEI. CDR3 amino acids: CASSTQGQPQHF. CDR3 nucleotide sequence: TGTGCCAGCAGTACACAGGGGCAGCCCCAGCATTTT.

V gene TRBV5-1 combines with J gene TRBJ2-7; 11 positions agree with TRBD2. Germline V lookup: CDR1 SGHRS, CDR2 YFSETQ. The CDR3 is made up of 15 amino acids. V was clipped by 0 bases and J by 4 bases; unmatched bases: 3. CDR3 loop: CASSLVAGGPYEQYF. CDR3 coding DNA: TGCGCCAGCAGCTTGGTAGCGGGAGGGCCATACGAGCAGTACTTC.

The chain has TRBV2 and TRBJ2-7; TRBD2 matches at 10 bases. This CDR3 comprises 13 residues. V was clipped by 5 bases and J by 3 bases; unmatched bases: 1. Per germline, CDR1 SNHLY and CDR2 FYNNEI. The DNA for the CDR3 is TGTGCCAGCAGTAAGCGGGAGGGCTACGAGCAGTACTTC. Translating it yields CASSKREGYEQYF. The entire variable domain, with the rest obtained from reference TRBV2 and TRBJ2-7, is as follows: EPEVTQTPSHQVTQMGQEVILRCVPISNHLYFYWYRQILGQKVEFLVSFYNNEISEKSEIFDDQFSVERPDGSNFTLKIRSTKLEDSAMYFCASSKREGYEQYFGPGTRLTVT.

The chain links TRBV7-8 to TRBJ1-2, with 7 positions matching TRBD1. J lost 8 bases, V lost 2 bases, and 11 bases had no gene match. Germline assignment: CDR1 SGHVS and CDR2 FQNEAQ. The CDR3 is made up of 15 amino acids. The CDR3 here is CASSLWNPGQEGYTF. CDR3 DNA: TGTGCCAGCAGCTTATGGAACCCTGGACAGGAAGGCTACACCTTC.

V gene TRBV19 combines with J gene TRBJ1-2; D unresolved. Germline CDR1 reads LNHDA; CDR2 reads SQIVND (reference sequence). CDR3 length equals 14 residues. V was cut by 1 base and J by 0 bases, with 6 bases left in between. The CDR3 here is CASSIGVSNYGYTF. The CDR3 DNA follows: TGTGCCAGTAGTATAGGTGTCTCTAACTATGGCTACACCTTC.